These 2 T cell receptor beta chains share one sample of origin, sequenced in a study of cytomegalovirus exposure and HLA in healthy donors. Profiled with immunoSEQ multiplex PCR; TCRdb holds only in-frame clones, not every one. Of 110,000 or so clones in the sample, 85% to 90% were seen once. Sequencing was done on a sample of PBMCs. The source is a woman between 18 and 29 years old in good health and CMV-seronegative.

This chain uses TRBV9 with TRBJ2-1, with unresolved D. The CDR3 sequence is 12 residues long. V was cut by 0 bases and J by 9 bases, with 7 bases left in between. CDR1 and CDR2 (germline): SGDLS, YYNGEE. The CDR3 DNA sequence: TGTGCCAGCAGCGTAGTTTCGGGTGAGCAGTTCTTC. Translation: CASSVVSGEQFF.

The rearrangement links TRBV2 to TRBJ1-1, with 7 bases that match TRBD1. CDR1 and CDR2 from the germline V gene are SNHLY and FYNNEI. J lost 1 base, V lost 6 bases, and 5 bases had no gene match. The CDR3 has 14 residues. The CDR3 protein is CASRQQGTNTEAFF. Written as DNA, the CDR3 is TGTGCCAGCAGACAACAGGGGACGAACACTGAAGCTTTCTTT.